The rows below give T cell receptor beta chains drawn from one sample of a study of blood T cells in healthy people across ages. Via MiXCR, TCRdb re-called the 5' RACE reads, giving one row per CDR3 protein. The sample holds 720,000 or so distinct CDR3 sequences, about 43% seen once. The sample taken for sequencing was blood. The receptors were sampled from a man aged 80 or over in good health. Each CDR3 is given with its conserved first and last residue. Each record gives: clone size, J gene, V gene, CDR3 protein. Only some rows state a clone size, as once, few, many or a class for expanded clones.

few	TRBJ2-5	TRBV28	CASSVRSPETQYF
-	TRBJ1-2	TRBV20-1	CSARGRPIPPANYGYTF
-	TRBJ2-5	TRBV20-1	CSARPSGRETQYF
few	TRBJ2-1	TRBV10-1	CASSQNEQFF
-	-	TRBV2	CASQGGGLQETQYF
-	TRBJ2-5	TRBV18	CASSEGLGESQYF
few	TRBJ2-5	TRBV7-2	CASSLGPTQETQYF
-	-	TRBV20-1	CSARQQSSRSYNEQYF
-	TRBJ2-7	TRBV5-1	CASSLEGLSRYEQYF
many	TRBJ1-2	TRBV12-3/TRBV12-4	CASSPTGSNYGYTF
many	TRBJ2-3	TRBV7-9	CASSFSGSGDTQYF
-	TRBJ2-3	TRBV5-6	CASRTRRDFNTDTQYF
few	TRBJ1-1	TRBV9	CASSVQGFMNTEAFF
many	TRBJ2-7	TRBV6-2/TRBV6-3	CASSTYRGPYEQYF
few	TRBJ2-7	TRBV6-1	CASSESVGRSLYEQYF
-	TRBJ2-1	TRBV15	CATSRETHNEQFF
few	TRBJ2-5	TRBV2	CASSEEGTARETQYF
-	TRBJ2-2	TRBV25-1	CASSPAIGTGGTGELFF
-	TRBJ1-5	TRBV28	CASSRGRGQGGNQPQHF
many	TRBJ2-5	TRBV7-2	CASSVRGGMGETQYF
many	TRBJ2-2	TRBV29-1	CSVTGTSGQNTGELFF
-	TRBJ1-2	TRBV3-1	CASSQGGGYTF
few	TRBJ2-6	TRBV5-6	CASSSYRDSHSGANVLTF
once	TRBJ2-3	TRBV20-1	CSASAFAGADTQYF
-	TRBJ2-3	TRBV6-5	CASSRAGGRDTQYF
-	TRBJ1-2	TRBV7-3	CASSLSNGVDDGYTF
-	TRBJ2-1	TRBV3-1	CASSQELAGGERQFF
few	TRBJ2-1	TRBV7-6	CASSFGPVAGNEQFF
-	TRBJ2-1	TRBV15	CATNSYSGRARNEQFF
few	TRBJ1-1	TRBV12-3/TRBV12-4	CASSFMAGGAYLEAFF
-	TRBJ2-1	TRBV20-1	CSAIAGVRTNEQFF
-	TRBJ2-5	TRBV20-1	CSAPDTYQETQYF
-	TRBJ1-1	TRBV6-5	CASSYSGVRKNTEAFF
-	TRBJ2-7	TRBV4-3	CASSPARGSGTSYEQYF
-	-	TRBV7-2	CASSATGHLISETQYF
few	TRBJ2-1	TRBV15	CATSRDGGMTSGRNEQFF
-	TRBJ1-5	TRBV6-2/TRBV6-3	CASSYSVRNNQPQHF
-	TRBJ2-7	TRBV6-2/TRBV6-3	CASSYYEQYF
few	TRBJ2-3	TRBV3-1	CASSPGGAGDDTQYF
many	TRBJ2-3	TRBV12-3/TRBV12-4	CASKPAGTDTQYF
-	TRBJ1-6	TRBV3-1	CASSPGTGNRNSPLHF
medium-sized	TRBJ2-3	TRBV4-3	CASSQLPGGTDTQYF
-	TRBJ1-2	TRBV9	CASSDTGTNYGYTF
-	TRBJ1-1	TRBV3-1	CARSQGHQGEAFF
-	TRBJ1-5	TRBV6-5	CASSYTWSPGKGGQPQHF
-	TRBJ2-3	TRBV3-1	CASSQDASGGRDTQYF
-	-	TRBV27	CASSLKGAIAGGYNEQYF
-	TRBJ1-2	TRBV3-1	CASSPTGVYGYTF